This T cell receptor beta chain was recorded in a study of T cells expressing NK-cell markers. Study summary: All TCR beta repertoires analysed originated from sorted CD3+CD56+NKG2C+, CD3+CD56+NKG2C- and CD3+CD56-NKG2C+ T cells. There were seven HCMV-seropositive donors and one seronegative donor among the eight sequenced. General study findings and limits: Several of the donors also had these clonotypes leading their CD3+CD56-NKG2C+ fraction.

Comments on this clonotype: Its antigen is unknown.

Germline assignment: CDR1 SGHRS and CDR2 YFSETQ. The CDR3 totals 15 residues. Reprocessing the 5' RACE reads, TCRdb reports a single entry for every CDR3 protein and omits DNA. The table lists some 340,000 distinct CDR3 sequences, with roughly 5.2% in the top ten. Material: blood T cells: a sorted CD56 or NKG2C T cell subset, CD4+ or CD8+ T cells, or bulk PBMC T cells (not recorded which). The receptor's source is a man aged 18-75 years in good health. J is TRBJ2-3 and V is TRBV5-1; the D call from TCRdb, TRBD1, cannot be confirmed without DNA. This chain's CDR3 is CASRAGGNRPDTQYF.